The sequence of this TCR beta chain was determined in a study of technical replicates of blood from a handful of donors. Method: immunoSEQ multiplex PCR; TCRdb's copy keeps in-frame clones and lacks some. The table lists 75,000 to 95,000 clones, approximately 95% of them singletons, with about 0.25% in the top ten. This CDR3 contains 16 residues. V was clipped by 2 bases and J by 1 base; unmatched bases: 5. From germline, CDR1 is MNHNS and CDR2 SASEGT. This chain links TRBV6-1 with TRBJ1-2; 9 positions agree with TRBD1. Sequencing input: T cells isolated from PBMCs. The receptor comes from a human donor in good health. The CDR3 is CASSERGGQGNYGYTF. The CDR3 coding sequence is TGTGCCAGCAGTGAACGGGGGGGACAGGGTAACTATGGCTACACCTTC.